This note documents a single T cell receptor (beta chain) sequence. Its antigen is not identified. The germline CDR1 and CDR2 sequences are LNHNV and YYDKDF (reference sequence). The CDR3 is made up of 13 amino acids. Between the trimmed V and J ends, which lost 2 bases and 2 bases, there was a span of 6 bases. The selected patients with pancreatic ductal adenocarcinoma had surgery but no neoadjuvant therapy. Here immunoSEQ multiplex PCR was the method, and the copy in TCRdb shows in-frame clones only, minus some. The table records around 94,000 clones, roughly 95% of them present only once. This entry comes from a study of T cells in pancreatic ductal adenocarcinoma. General observations from the study: This surgical cohort overrepresents the minority presenting with early-stage disease. Mean clonality was about 0.11 in tumors and 0.06 to 0.085 in blood, not significantly different.

The chain combines TRBV15 with TRBJ1-2; D is undetermined. The receptor's source is a human donor with pancreatic ductal adenocarcinoma. What was sequenced was PBMCs. CDR3 sequence (DNA): TGTGCCACCAGCAGAATTCTAAACTATGGCTACACCTTC. Its translation: CATSRILNYGYTF.